The 29 T cell receptor beta chains below come from one sample, sequenced in a study of brain T cells in children with intractable seizures. Time point of the sample: blood from clinic visit 5 months post-surgery; TSC patient then seizure free. The table came from immunoSEQ multiplex PCR; TCRdb's copy has only in-frame clones and leaves some out. The sample includes about 340,000 clones, over 90% of them seen just once. Here the sequenced sample was peripheral blood, taken approximately 5 months after surgery. The receptors derive from a boy less than two years old with tuberous sclerosis and intractable seizures.

This chain connects TRBV14 to TRBJ2-7; 8 bases are a match to TRBD1. The junction had 7 bases not matched to a gene; V was cut back by 6 bases and J by 6 bases. Germline V gene lookup returns CDR1 SGHDN and CDR2 FVKESK. The CDR3 has 13 amino acids. The CDR3 loop is CASSTNRGSEQYF. DNA of the CDR3: TGTGCCAGCAGTACAAACAGGGGGAGCGAGCAGTACTTC.

This chain connects TRBV7-9 to TRBJ2-5, with 7 bases aligning to TRBD2. V shed 1 base and J 4 bases; nucleotides not matched to a gene: 9. The CDR3 has 16 amino acids. Germline V CDR1 and CDR2: SEHNR, FQNEAQ (reference sequence). The CDR3 coding sequence is TGTGCCAGCAGCTTAGTTCGGGCGGGAGCTGGAGAGACCCAGTACTTC. Translating it yields CASSLVRAGAGETQYF.

This chain links TRBV5-6 with TRBJ2-1, with unresolved D. The CDR3 covers 14 residues. Deletions cut 1 base from V and 6 bases from J, with 11 bases between. Germline V gene sequence: CDR1 SGHDT, CDR2 YYEEEE. This CDR3 reads CASSLFAGINEQFF. CDR3 nucleotides: TGTGCCAGCAGCTTGTTCGCAGGAATCAATGAGCAGTTCTTC.

The rearrangement joins TRBV5-7 to TRBJ2-1, with D hard to call. TRBV5-7 is annotated as an ORF whose role is uncertain. CDR3 length: 10 residues. The V end lost 3 bases, the J end lost 5 bases, and 0 bases lay between the germline ends. The CDR3 sequence: CASSYNEQFF. The CDR3 region has the DNA TGTGCCAGCAGCTACAATGAGCAGTTCTTC.

V usage is TRBV10-3 and J usage is TRBJ1-2; unclear D gene. V was trimmed by 7 bases and J by 4 bases, leaving 13 bases between them. This CDR3 contains 13 residues. Germline assignment: CDR1 ENHRY and CDR2 SYGVKD. For the CDR3, the DNA is TGTGCCATCACGGTCGGGGAGGGCTATGGCTACACCTTC. It is translated as CAITVGEGYGYTF.

The rearrangement links TRBV27 to TRBJ2-1; 8 nucleotides match TRBD2. After removal of 6 bases from V and 0 bases from J, the junction contained 22 bases not matched to a gene. Germline CDR1 and CDR2: MNHEY and SMNVEV (reference sequence). The CDR3 is made up of 21 amino acids. CDR3 in amino acids: CASRGLASLLSRESSYNEQFF. As DNA, the CDR3 is TGTGCCAGCAGAGGACTAGCATCCCTGCTCTCAAGGGAGAGCTCCTACAATGAGCAGTTCTTC.

CDR3 DNA sequence: TGTGCCAGCAGTTCTAGCGGGAGCTACAATGAGCAGTTCTTC. Translated, it gives CASSSSGSYNEQFF. The V and J genes are TRBV2 and TRBJ2-1; 10 nucleotides line up with TRBD2. Trimming removed 5 bases from V and 3 bases from J; junction bases left unmatched: 1. Germline values: CDR1 SNHLY, CDR2 FYNNEI. The length of the CDR3 is 14 residues.

The gene calls are TRBV11-1 and TRBJ2-1; D ambiguous. CDR3 length: 14 amino acids. Germline CDR1 is SGHAT and CDR2 is FQDESV (reference sequence). V was shortened by 4 bases and J by 2 bases, with 9 bases between the two germline ends. CDR3 coding DNA: TGTGCCAGCAGCTATTTAAATACCTACAATGAGCAGTTCTTC. Its protein product is CASSYLNTYNEQFF.

The chain couples TRBV15 to TRBJ2-5, with D uncertain. The CDR3 spans 10 residues. In germline, CDR1 is LNHNV, CDR2 YYDKDF (reference sequence). V lost 8 bases and J lost 2, with 3 bases in between. CDR3 coding DNA: TGTGCCACCCGTCAAGAGACCCAGTACTTC. This encodes CATRQETQYF. The whole variable domain, filled in from reference TRBV15 and TRBJ2-5, reads DAMVIQNPRYQVTQFGKPVTLSCSQTLNHNVMYWYQQKSSQAPKLLFHYYDKDFNNEADTPDNFQSRRPNTSFCFLDIRSPGLGDTAMYLCATRQETQYFGPGTRLLVL.

V and J are TRBV5-1 and TRBJ1-1; D unresolved. V shed 2 bases and J shed 1 base, with 6 bases lying between them. The CDR3 is 13 amino acids. Germline assignment: CDR1 SGHRS and CDR2 YFSETQ. This CDR3 reads CASSFGENTEAFF. The CDR3 coding sequence is TGCGCCAGCAGCTTCGGGGAGAACACTGAAGCTTTCTTT.

This clone was found once. V gene TRBV27 combines with J gene TRBJ1-2, with TRBD1 identical over 7 bases. The CDR3 is made up of 15 amino acids. Germline CDR1 is MNHEY and CDR2 is SMNVEV (reference sequence). J was trimmed by 4 bases and V by 0 bases; bases with no gene match: 5. This CDR3 is CASSLSQGLGYGYTF. The CDR3 DNA reads TGTGCCAGCAGTTTATCACAGGGGCTCGGCTATGGCTACACCTTC.

A few counts support this clone. The chain uses TRBV25-1 and TRBJ2-7; D remains ambiguous. V lost 3 bases and J lost 3, with 0 bases in between. This CDR3 contains 10 residues. Germline V lookup: CDR1 MGHDK, CDR2 SYGVNS. The DNA of the CDR3 is TGTGCCAGCAGTGACTACGAGCAGTACTTC. This translates into CASSDYEQYF.

V gene TRBV4-1 combines with J gene TRBJ1-5, with a possible D match to TRBD1 (6 bases). Germline V gene lookup returns CDR1 MGHRA and CDR2 YSYEKL. The CDR3 runs 14 residues. V was pared by 2 bases and J by 7 bases, with 12 bases between. Written as DNA, the CDR3 is TGCGCCAGCAGCCAACTGGGGGGCGACCAGCCCCAGCATTTT. Its translation is CASSQLGGDQPQHF.

The genes are TRBV4-2 and TRBJ1-1, with a possible D match to TRBD1 (5 bases). The CDR3 length is 15 residues. Germline loops: CDR1 LGHNA, CDR2 YNFKEQ. The V end was cut by 5 bases, the J end by 0 bases, with 13 bases between. CDR3 residues: CASSFPGRMNTEAFF. As DNA, the CDR3 is TGTGCCAGCAGCTTCCCGGGACGAATGAACACTGAAGCTTTCTTT.

V and J are TRBV3-1 (or the pseudogene TRBV3-2) and TRBJ1-2, with 9 bases fitting TRBD1. V lost 1 base and J lost 4; bases outside the gene matches: 7. The germline V gene has CDR1 LGHDT and CDR2 YNNKEL (reference sequence). CDR3 length: 16 residues. The CDR3 DNA follows: TGTGCCAGCAGCCAAGTACCGGGACAGGGACCCTATGGCTACACCTTC. Amino acid sequence: CASSQVPGQGPYGYTF.

The rearrangement uses TRBV3-1 (or the pseudogene TRBV3-2) and TRBJ2-1; TRBD2 matches 12 bases. This CDR3 contains 16 residues. CDR1 is LGHDT and CDR2 is YNNKEL in the germline V gene (reference sequence). V lost 1 base, J lost 10 bases, and 8 bases stayed unmatched. The CDR3 nucleotides read TGTGCCAGCAGCCAAGTTGCTAGCGGGGGGGCAGTGGAGCAGTTCTTC. As protein: CASSQVASGGAVEQFF.

This chain connects TRBV19 to TRBJ1-6, with D perhaps matching TRBD1 (6 bases). The CDR3 covers 16 residues. In germline, CDR1 is LNHDA, CDR2 SQIVND (reference sequence). The germline V and J ends were trimmed by 3 bases and 0 bases, with 9 bases remaining between them. The CDR3 DNA is TGTGCCAGTAGTATTGGACAGAGCTCCTATAATTCACCCCTCCACTTT. Its protein is CASSIGQSSYNSPLHF.

J is TRBJ1-1 and V is TRBV6-1; perhaps TRBD1 as D (6 bases). Germline CDR1 is MNHNS and CDR2 is SASEGT. This CDR3 has 13 residues. Deletions cut 3 bases from V and 1 base from J, with 6 bases between. In DNA, the CDR3 is TGTGCCAGCAGTGACAGGGGGAACACTGAAGCTTTCTTT. It yields the protein CASSDRGNTEAFF.

The rearrangement links TRBV19 to TRBJ2-7, with D perhaps TRBD2 (6 bases). Trimming removed 9 bases at V and 3 bases at J, with 15 bases between. Germline CDR1 LNHDA, CDR2 SQIVND (reference sequence). CDR3 length: 13 amino acids. The CDR3 DNA reads TGTGCCAGCGCGAGTAGCGGAAGCTACGAGCAGTACTTC. This codes for CASASSGSYEQYF.

This clone was seen only once. This chain joins TRBV27 and TRBJ2-7; 7 positions agree with TRBD1. CDR3 length equals 15 residues. Germline-derived CDR1 and CDR2 are MNHEY and SMNVEV (reference sequence). The junction had 7 bases not matched to a gene; V was cut back by 3 bases and J by 2 bases. The CDR3 nucleotides are TGTGCCAGCAGTTTCGAGGGGGCATTACCCTACGAGCAGTACTTC. Translation gives CASSFEGALPYEQYF.

This clone was picked up one time. The rearrangement links TRBV7-6 to TRBJ2-6; 10 nucleotides agree with TRBD1. CDR1 and CDR2 from the germline V gene are SGHVS and FNYEAQ. This CDR3 comprises 18 residues. The trim removed 4 bases at V and 0 bases at J, leaving 6 bases unmatched. CDR3 in amino acids: CASSSGQGVFSGANVLTF. The DNA of the CDR3 is TGTGCCAGCAGCTCCGGACAGGGGGTGTTCTCTGGGGCCAACGTCCTGACTTTC.

This chain links TRBV5-1 with TRBJ2-3; D call uncertain. V lost 2 bases and J 0 bases, leaving 10 bases between the germline ends. Per germline, CDR1 SGHRS and CDR2 YFSETQ. There are 15 residues in the CDR3. The DNA for the CDR3 is TGCGCCAGCAGCTTAGGTATTTTCAGCACAGATACGCAGTATTTT. This sequence encodes CASSLGIFSTDTQYF.

V is TRBV28 and J is TRBJ2-7; 10 nucleotides agree with TRBD1. J gave up 6 bases and V 4 bases, and 12 bases lay outside the gene matches. From germline, CDR1 is MDHEN and CDR2 SYDVKM. The CDR3 runs to 16 residues. The CDR3 spells CASSSFGTGDSREQYF. The DNA for the CDR3 is TGTGCCAGCAGTTCTTTCGGGACAGGGGACAGTCGCGAGCAGTACTTC. The full variable domain, in which reference TRBV28 and TRBJ2-7 provide the parts outside the CDR3, is DVKVTQSSRYLVKRTGEKVFLECVQDMDHENMFWYRQDPGLGLRLIYFSYDVKMKEKGDIPEGYSVSREKKERFSLILESASTNQTSMYLCASSSFGTGDSREQYFGPGTRLTVT.

The chain combines TRBV5-1 with TRBJ2-5; D might be TRBD1 (6 bases). The germline V gene encodes CDR1 SGHRS and CDR2 YFSETQ. The CDR3 sequence is 15 residues long. Trimming left V 0 bases short and J 7 bases short, with 16 bases between. The CDR3 protein is CASSLEGHQGVTQYF. In DNA, the CDR3 is TGCGCCAGCAGCTTGGAGGGACACCAAGGGGTGACCCAGTACTTC.

The V gene is TRBV9, the J gene TRBJ2-7; D remains unclear. Trimming stripped 0 bases from V and 1 base from J, with 8 bases between. The V gene's germline CDR1 is SGDLS and CDR2 YYNGEE. The CDR3 runs 14 residues. The CDR3 bases are TGTGCCAGCAGCGTAGCCGGAACTTCCTACGAGCAGTACTTC. Its protein is CASSVAGTSYEQYF.

V and J are TRBV30 and TRBJ2-1; D is possibly TRBD2 (6 bases). V was cut by 0 bases and J by 3 bases, with 18 bases left in between. Germline V gene lookup returns CDR1 GTSNPN and CDR2 SVGIG (reference sequence). The CDR3 extends over 17 amino acids. CDR3 sequence: CAWSVRPLPRGYNEQFF. In nucleotides, the CDR3 is TGTGCCTGGAGTGTACGTCCCCTCCCGCGGGGCTACAATGAGCAGTTCTTC.

CDR3 amino acids: CASIQTGNGYTF. The CDR3 nucleotides read TGTGCCAGCATCCAAACAGGGAACGGCTACACCTTC. This sequence joins TRBV6-5 and TRBJ1-2; the D gene is possibly TRBD1 (6 bases). The germline CDR1 and CDR2 sequences are MNHEY and SVGAGI. The V end lost 7 bases, the J end lost 8 bases, and 14 bases lay between the germline ends. The CDR3 contains 12 residues.

Here the CDR3 reads CASSFIEGAGEQYF. For the CDR3, the DNA is TGTGCCAGCAGCTTTATTGAGGGGGCGGGAGAGCAGTACTTC. J is TRBJ2-7 and V is TRBV7-2; a weak D match, TRBD1 (7 bases). The CDR3 is made up of 14 amino acids. Looked up from germline, CDR1 is SGHTA and CDR2 is FQGNSA. Between the trimmed V and J ends, which lost 3 bases and 7 bases, there was a span of 16 bases.

The chain is built from TRBV14 and TRBJ2-7; perhaps TRBD1 as D (5 bases). Germline loops: CDR1 SGHDN, CDR2 FVKESK. The CDR3 contains 15 residues. The ends were cut back, 2 bases at V and 2 bases at J, with 13 bases in the middle. The CDR3 DNA reads as TGTGCCAGCAGCCAATTGACAGATCTTACCTACGAGCAGTACTTC. Translation: CASSQLTDLTYEQYF.